This record covers a single TCR beta chain. Antigen unknown. The data derive from a study of T-cell memory formation after mild COVID-19. Overall study results and limits: That cross-reactive memory joined was suggested by some responding clones appearing in pre-infection memory.

This CDR3 spans 14 amino acids. The germline CDR1 and CDR2 sequences are LNHDA and SQIVND (reference sequence). Trimming cost V 3 bases and J 2 bases, with 10 bases left between them. TCRdb re-derived calls from the 5' RACE reads in MiXCR, one entry per CDR3 protein. The sample holds 400,000 or so distinct CDR3 sequences, 20% to 25% seen once. The sequenced sample was PBMCs or a T cell subset sorted from them (not recorded which). This TCR derives from an adult woman who had mild COVID-19 (a few samples of this study predate the infection). Cell type and time point are not known. V is TRBV19 and J is TRBJ2-5, with D tentatively TRBD2 (7 bases). CDR3 DNA sequence: TGTGCCAGTAGTATCGGGGGGCTACAAGAGACCCAGTACTTC. It is translated as CASSIGGLQETQYF.